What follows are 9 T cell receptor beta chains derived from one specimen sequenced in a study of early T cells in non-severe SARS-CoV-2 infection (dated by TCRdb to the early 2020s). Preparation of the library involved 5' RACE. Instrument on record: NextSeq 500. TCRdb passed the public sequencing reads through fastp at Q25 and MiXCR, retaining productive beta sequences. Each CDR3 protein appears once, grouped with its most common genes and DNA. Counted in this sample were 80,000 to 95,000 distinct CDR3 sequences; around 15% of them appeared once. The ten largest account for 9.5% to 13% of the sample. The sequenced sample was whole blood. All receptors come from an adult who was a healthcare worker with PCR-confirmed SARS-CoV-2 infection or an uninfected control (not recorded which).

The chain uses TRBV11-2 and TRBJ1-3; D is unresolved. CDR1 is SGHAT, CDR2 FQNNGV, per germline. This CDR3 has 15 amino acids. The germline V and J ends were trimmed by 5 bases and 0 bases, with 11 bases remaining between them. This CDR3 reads CASSLAASSGNTIYF. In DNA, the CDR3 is TGTGCCAGCAGCCTAGCGGCGAGCTCTGGAAACACCATATATTTT.

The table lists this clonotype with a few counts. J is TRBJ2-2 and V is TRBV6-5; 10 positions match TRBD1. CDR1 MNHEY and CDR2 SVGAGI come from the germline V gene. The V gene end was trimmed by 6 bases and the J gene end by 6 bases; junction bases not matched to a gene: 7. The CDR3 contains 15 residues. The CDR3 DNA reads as TGTGCCAGCAGCCTGACAGGGGGCGCGCCCGGGGAGCTGTTTTTT. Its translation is CASSLTGGAPGELFF.

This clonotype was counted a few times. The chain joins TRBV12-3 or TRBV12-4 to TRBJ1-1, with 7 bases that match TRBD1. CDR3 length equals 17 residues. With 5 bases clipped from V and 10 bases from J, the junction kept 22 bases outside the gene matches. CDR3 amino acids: CASSPRNPRGGAGGAFF. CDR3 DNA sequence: TGTGCCAGCAGTCCCCGCAACCCCAGGGGGGGAGCCGGTGGAGCTTTCTTT.

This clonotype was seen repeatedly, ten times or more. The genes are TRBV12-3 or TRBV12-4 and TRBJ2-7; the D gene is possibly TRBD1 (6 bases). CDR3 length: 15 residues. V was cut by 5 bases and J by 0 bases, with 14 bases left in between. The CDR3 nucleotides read TGTGCCAGCAGTCCCCCCGGGGACACCTCCTACGAGCAGTACTTC. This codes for CASSPPGDTSYEQYF.

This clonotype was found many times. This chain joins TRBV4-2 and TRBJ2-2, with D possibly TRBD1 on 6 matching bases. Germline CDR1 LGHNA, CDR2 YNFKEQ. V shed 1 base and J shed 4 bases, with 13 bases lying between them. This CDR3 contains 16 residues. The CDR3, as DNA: TGTGCCAGCAGCCAAGTTCTAGCACAGGGCACCGGGGAGCTGTTTTTT. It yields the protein CASSQVLAQGTGELFF.

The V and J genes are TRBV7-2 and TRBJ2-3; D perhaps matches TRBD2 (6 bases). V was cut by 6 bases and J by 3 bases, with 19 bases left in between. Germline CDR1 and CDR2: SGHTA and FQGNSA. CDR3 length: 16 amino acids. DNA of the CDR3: TGTGCCAGCAGGCGTGCGGCGGGACGAATGACAGATACGCAGTATTTT. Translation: CASRRAAGRMTDTQYF.

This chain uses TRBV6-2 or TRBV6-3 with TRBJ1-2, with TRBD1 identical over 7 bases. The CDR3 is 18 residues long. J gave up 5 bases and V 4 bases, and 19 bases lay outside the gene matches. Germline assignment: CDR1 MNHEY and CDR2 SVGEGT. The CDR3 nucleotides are TGTGCCAGCAGTTCTCCTCCGGGACAGAGAATTCGAGGGTATGGCTACACCTTC. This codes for CASSSPPGQRIRGYGYTF.

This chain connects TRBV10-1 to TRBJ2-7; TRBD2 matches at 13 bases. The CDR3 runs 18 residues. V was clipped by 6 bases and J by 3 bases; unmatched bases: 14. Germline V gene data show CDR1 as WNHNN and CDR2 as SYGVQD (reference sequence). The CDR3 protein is CASSQTSGGPSQYYEQYF. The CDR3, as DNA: TGCGCCAGCAGCCAGACTAGCGGGGGGCCAAGTCAGTACTACGAGCAGTACTTC.

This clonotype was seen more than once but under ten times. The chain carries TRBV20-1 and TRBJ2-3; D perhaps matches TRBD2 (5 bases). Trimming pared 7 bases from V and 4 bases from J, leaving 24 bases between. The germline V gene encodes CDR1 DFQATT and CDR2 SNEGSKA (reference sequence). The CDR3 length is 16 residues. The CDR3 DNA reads TGCAGTGTCCCTCCGCAAGGCGGATGGACTTCAGATACGCAGTATTTT. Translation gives CSVPPQGGWTSDTQYF.